This T cell receptor beta chain comes out of a study of blood T cell repertoires in COVID-19. Study information: Acute-phase and convalescent COVID-19 samples originated in the United States, Italy and Spain. Nucleic acid was either cDNA or gDNA, and it came from T cells, B-cell-depleted T cells, or PBMCs.

Allocation to cohorts depended on clinical history reported by the participants. The study counted Cohort 3 donors as recovered given two negative PCRs, clearance, or symptom resolution. Produced via immunoSEQ multiplex PCR; TCRdb's table is partial and in-frame only. Among fewer than 300,000 clones listed, about nine tenths were seen once. This TCR was recovered from a man aged 18 to 29 who had recovered from COVID-19. Sequencing used PBMCs or T cells enriched from blood (not recorded which).

The CDR3 DNA sequence: TGTGCTAGTGGTTTGTTGACGGGCAGGGCTCTTGGGCAGCCCCAGCATTTT. Amino acids: CASGLLTGRALGQPQHF. V gene TRBV12-5 combines with J gene TRBJ1-5, with a tentative D call TRBD1 (5 bases). The length of the CDR3 is 17 residues. Germline-derived CDR1 and CDR2 are LGHNT and FRNRAP. Trimming stripped 2 bases from V and 7 bases from J, with 21 bases between.